These 25 T cell receptor beta chains came from one sample sequenced in a study of regulatory T cells in long-lasting Graves disease (dated by TCRdb to about 2021). This sample's time point label indicates: newly diagnosed GD, antithyroid drugs for less than 3 months. For both TCR sequencing and RNA sequencing, RNA was extracted from PBMCs using TRIzol. Receptor libraries were prepared by multiplex PCR. The sample was run on an Illumina HiSeq 4000. iRepertoire HTBI primers and Arm-PCR amplification of CDR3 regions were used to construct TCR beta libraries. TCRdb handled the public reads itself, with Q25 trimming in fastp and clone calling in MiXCR, and kept productive beta chains. Merged by CDR3 protein, the rows form single entries marked with the most common genes and DNA. The sample contains 500,000 or so distinct CDR3 sequences, approximately 15% of them found a single time. Approximately 17% of the sample is in the top ten clones.

Separately, the same data were catalogued under a study of T cells in Graves' hyperthyroidism and ophthalmopathy.

The sequenced sample was peripheral blood mononuclear cells (PBMCs), obtained at new diagnosis, from a patient treated with antithyroid drugs. Receptors were obtained from a woman aged 45-65 years with Graves disease. Donor details come from another sample of the same person, matched by shared clones.

This clonotype occurred many times. V is TRBV10-3 and J is TRBJ2-7, with 8 bases that match TRBD1. Germline CDR1 is ENHRY and CDR2 is SYGVKD. Trimming at V came to 7 bases and at J to 9 bases, leaving 11 bases not matched to a gene. The CDR3 is 13 residues long. DNA of the CDR3: TGTGCCATCACGACAGGGGTTGTAGAACGGCAGTACTTC. Its translation is CAITTGVVERQYF.

This clonotype has a single count. Given a much more abundant clone one base away, this may be a read error. DNA for the CDR3: TGTGTCAGCAGCCAATTACTCGACACCGGGGAGCTGTTTTTT. This translates into CVSSQLLDTGELFF. The chain recombines TRBV3-1 with TRBJ2-2, with unresolved D. CDR3 length equals 14 residues. Germline V CDR1 and CDR2: LGHDT, YNNKEL (reference sequence).

V gene TRBV3-1 combines with J gene TRBJ2-1, with D possibly being TRBD2 (6 bases). This CDR3 region has 14 residues. V was trimmed by 1 base and J by 9 bases, leaving 13 bases between them. In germline, CDR1 is LGHDT, CDR2 YNNKEL (reference sequence). The CDR3 spells CASSQVRERGEQFF. For the CDR3, the DNA is TGTGCCAGCAGCCAAGTTCGGGAGAGAGGTGAGCAGTTCTTC.

This clonotype occurred many times. The rearrangement links TRBV3-1 to TRBJ2-7, with D possibly matching TRBD1 (6 bases). CDR3 length equals 15 residues. Germline V gene sequence: CDR1 LGHDT, CDR2 YNNKEL (reference sequence). Trimming left V 1 base short and J 5 bases short, with 15 bases between. CDR3: CASSQAGTMWHEQYF. CDR3 DNA: TGTGCCAGCAGCCAAGCCGGGACAATGTGGCACGAGCAGTACTTC.

This chain links TRBV7-9 with TRBJ1-5, with 8 bases aligning to TRBD1. The CDR3 length is 14 residues. Germline V gene sequence: CDR1 SEHNR, CDR2 FQNEAQ (reference sequence). Germline trimming cut 3 bases from V and 7 bases from J; bases unmatched to any gene: 5. CDR3 nucleotides: TGTGCCAGCAGCTTGACAGGGGTGGGCCAGCCCCAGCATTTT. Amino acid sequence: CASSLTGVGQPQHF. Based on the CDR3 plus reference TRBV7-9 and TRBJ1-5, the full variable domain is DTGVSQNPRHKITKRGQNVTFRCDPISEHNRLYWYRQTLGQGPEFLTYFQNEAQLEKSRLLSDRFSAERPKGSFSTLEIQRTEQGDSAMYLCASSLTGVGQPQHFGDGTRLSIL.

The sample holds many counts of this clonotype. J is TRBJ2-1 and V is TRBV29-1; TRBD2 agrees at 10 bases. The CDR3 contains 16 residues. The ends lost 0 bases at V and 4 bases at J; junction bases unmatched: 6. CDR1 SQVTM and CDR2 ANQGSEA come from the germline V gene. This chain's CDR3 is CSVEEASGSYYNEQFF. The CDR3 DNA is TGCAGCGTTGAAGAGGCTAGCGGGAGCTATTACAATGAGCAGTTCTTC.

This clonotype was picked up a small number of times. The rearrangement uses TRBV5-6 and TRBJ2-3; D uncertain. The CDR3 sequence is 12 residues long. The germline CDR1 and CDR2 sequences are SGHDT and YYEEEE. V lost 3 bases and J lost 2, with 4 bases in between. The CDR3 DNA reads TGTGCCAGCAGCTCCCACACAGATACGCAGTATTTT. As protein: CASSSHTDTQYF.

This clonotype was counted between two and nine times. This chain joins TRBV6-1 and TRBJ2-1; TRBD2 matches 11 bases. There are 13 residues in the CDR3. The germline V gene has CDR1 MNHNS and CDR2 SASEGT. V gave up 6 bases and J gave up 9 bases; unmatched junction bases: 4. CDR3 region: CASRLAGVAEQFF. In nucleotides, the CDR3 is TGTGCCAGCAGACTAGCGGGAGTCGCTGAGCAGTTCTTC.

The chain employs TRBV20-1 and TRBJ2-3; D gene unclear. V was clipped by 3 bases and J by 0 bases, with 16 bases between them. From germline, CDR1 is DFQATT and CDR2 SNEGSKA (reference sequence). The CDR3 sequence is 16 residues long. Here the CDR3 DNA reads TGCAGTGCTAGCTTATCGCGGTTAACTAGCACAGATACGCAGTATTTT. Translating gives CSASLSRLTSTDTQYF.

This clonotype has a count of ten or more. The genes are TRBV7-8 and TRBJ2-5, with 7 bases lining up with TRBD1. V shed 2 bases, J shed 5 bases, and the junction held 11 bases outside the gene matches. The length of the CDR3 is 16 residues. The germline gives CDR1 SGHVS, CDR2 FQNEAQ. In DNA, the CDR3 is TGTGCCAGCAGCTTAAAACAGGGACAGAGGAAGGAGACCCAGTACTTC. This sequence encodes CASSLKQGQRKETQYF.

This clonotype was observed a few times. This chain uses TRBV28 with TRBJ1-1, with no clear D. Germline V CDR1 and CDR2: MDHEN, SYDVKM. This CDR3 is 12 amino acids long. The germline V and J ends were trimmed by 8 bases and 3 bases, with 10 bases remaining between them. The CDR3 protein is CASGERDTEAFF. The CDR3 DNA sequence: TGTGCCAGCGGGGAAAGGGACACTGAAGCTTTCTTT.

The V gene is TRBV6-1, the J gene TRBJ1-4; no clear D. Germline assignment: CDR1 MNHNS and CDR2 SASEGT. The V end was cut by 7 bases, the J end by 8 bases, with 20 bases between. The length of the CDR3 is 15 residues. The CDR3 DNA is TGTGCCAGCACCCCCCTAGGTGGCAGGTCGGAAAAACTGTTTTTT. Protein sequence: CASTPLGGRSEKLFF.

This clonotype was found many times. This rearrangement joins TRBV7-2 to TRBJ2-3; 11 nucleotides align to TRBD2. The J segment lost 0 bases and the V segment lost 5 bases, leaving 4 bases of the junction unmatched. The V gene's germline CDR1 is SGHTA and CDR2 FQGNSA. This CDR3 comprises 16 residues. This CDR3 is CASSPRLAGSTDTQYF. CDR3 DNA sequence: TGTGCCAGCAGCCCTAGACTAGCGGGAAGCACAGATACGCAGTATTTT.

This clonotype was observed at least ten times. The chain employs TRBV11-3 and TRBJ2-1; possible D gene TRBD2, 5 bases. Germline CDR1 and CDR2: SGHNT and YENEEA. The CDR3 extends over 15 amino acids. Trimming shortened V by 5 bases and J by 6 bases, and 17 bases separated the two germline ends. This CDR3 reads CASSPSPGRLNEQFF. The CDR3 DNA follows: TGTGCCAGCAGCCCAAGCCCGGGAAGGCTCAATGAGCAGTTCTTC. Using reference TRBV11-3 and TRBJ2-1 for the parts outside the CDR3, the full variable domain is EAGVVQSPRYKIIEKKQPVAFWCNPISGHNTLYWYLQNLGQGPELLIRYENEEAVDDSQLPKDRFSAERLKGVDSTLKIQPAELGDSAVYLCASSPSPGRLNEQFFGPGTRLTVL.

The V and J genes are TRBV11-2 and TRBJ2-7, with TRBD2 matching 10 bases. The CDR3 sequence is 16 residues long. Losses at the gene ends were 3 bases for V and 2 bases for J; bases not matched to a gene: 7. The germline V gene encodes CDR1 SGHAT and CDR2 FQNNGV. CDR3 amino acids: CASSFWASGSTYEQYF. As DNA, the CDR3 is TGTGCCAGCAGCTTTTGGGCTAGCGGGAGCACCTACGAGCAGTACTTC.

This clonotype was recorded many times. The rearrangement links TRBV6-1 to TRBJ1-6; 7 positions match TRBD1. After removal of 4 bases from V and 5 bases from J, the junction contained 5 bases not matched to a gene. This CDR3 is built from 15 residues. CDR1 is MNHNS, CDR2 SASEGT, per germline. As DNA, the CDR3 is TGTGCCAGCAGTGTAAACAGGGGAAATAATTCACCCCTCCACTTT. The encoded protein is CASSVNRGNNSPLHF.

This clonotype has just a few counts. The chain carries TRBV3-1 and TRBJ2-1; 9 nucleotides match TRBD2. V lost 6 bases and J lost 6; bases outside the gene matches: 15. Germline loops: CDR1 LGHDT, CDR2 YNNKEL (reference sequence). There are 17 residues in the CDR3. The CDR3 region is CASRPRSSGSGSNEQFF. Here the CDR3 DNA reads TGTGCCAGCAGACCTCGAAGTAGCGGGAGTGGGAGCAATGAGCAGTTCTTC.

The rearrangement uses TRBV6-1 and TRBJ1-4, with D possibly being TRBD1 (5 bases). V lost 1 base and J 8 bases, leaving 11 bases between the germline ends. The germline V gene has CDR1 MNHNS and CDR2 SASEGT. The CDR3 runs to 14 residues. CDR3 loop: CASSEVWSGEKLFF. Here the CDR3 DNA reads TGTGCCAGCAGTGAAGTCTGGTCAGGGGAAAAACTGTTTTTT.

The table lists this clonotype with many counts. The chain couples TRBV6-1 to TRBJ2-7, with 8 bases that match TRBD1. The V gene end was trimmed by 4 bases and the J gene end by 1 base; junction bases not matched to a gene: 6. The CDR3 contains 15 residues. Germline V gene sequence: CDR1 MNHNS, CDR2 SASEGT. The CDR3 region has the DNA TGTGCCAGCAGTGGGGGACAGGCCCAATCCTACGAGCAGTACTTC. Residues: CASSGGQAQSYEQYF.

At least ten counts were recorded for this clonotype. This sequence joins TRBV20-1 and TRBJ2-7; the D gene is possibly TRBD2 (5 bases). CDR1 and CDR2 (germline): DFQATT, SNEGSKA (reference sequence). CDR3 length: 13 amino acids. The V end lost 3 bases, the J end lost 5 bases, and 14 bases lay between the germline ends. The CDR3, as DNA: TGCAGTGCTAGTAGCGCTAGCCTTGACGAGCAGTACTTC. Encoded protein: CSASSASLDEQYF.

This clonotype was found many times. V is TRBV12-3 or TRBV12-4 and J is TRBJ2-1, with D possibly called TRBD1 or TRBD2 (5 bases each). V was pared by 5 bases and J by 8 bases, with 16 bases between. The CDR3 runs 14 residues. CDR3 loop: CASSPPGPGHEQFF. CDR3 DNA sequence: TGTGCCAGCAGTCCACCGGGACCAGGCCATGAGCAGTTCTTC.

This chain uses TRBV7-9 with TRBJ1-1; no reliable D call. Germline CDR1 reads SEHNR; CDR2 reads FQNEAQ (reference sequence). This CDR3 spans 12 amino acids. V was cut by 1 base and J by 8 bases, with 8 bases left in between. DNA for the CDR3: TGTGCCAGCAGCTTAGGAAAGTCAGAAGCTTTCTTT. This gives the protein CASSLGKSEAFF.

This clonotype showed up many times. The V gene is TRBV28, the J gene TRBJ1-1; D is perhaps TRBD1 (6 bases). Germline CDR1 is MDHEN and CDR2 is SYDVKM. Between the trimmed V and J ends, which lost 4 bases and 1 base, there was a span of 22 bases. The CDR3 loop spans 18 amino acids. The CDR3 DNA is TGTGCCAGCAGTTCTCCCCTCTCAACAGGGTCCGGGAACACTGAAGCTTTCTTT. This sequence encodes CASSSPLSTGSGNTEAFF. Full variable domain (rest looked up from reference TRBV28 and TRBJ1-1): DVKVTQSSRYLVKRTGEKVFLECVQDMDHENMFWYRQDPGLGLRLIYFSYDVKMKEKGDIPEGYSVSREKKERFSLILESASTNQTSMYLCASSSPLSTGSGNTEAFFGQGTRLTVV.

The sample holds many counts of this clonotype. CDR3 sequence: CASSSQMEVYNEQFF. Here the CDR3 DNA reads TGTGCCAGCAGTTCTCAAATGGAGGTGTACAATGAGCAGTTCTTC. The gene calls are TRBV12-3 or TRBV12-4 and TRBJ2-1, with a tentative D call TRBD2 (5 bases). Trimming shortened V by 4 bases and J by 4 bases, and 14 bases separated the two germline ends. This CDR3 region has 15 residues.

This clonotype was detected only a few times. The V and J genes are TRBV18 and TRBJ1-4; the D is unclear. Germline-derived CDR1 and CDR2 are KGHSH and LQKENI. Trimming stripped 0 bases from V and 8 bases from J, with 7 bases between. The CDR3 has 13 amino acids. The CDR3 DNA is TGTGCCAGCTCACCACCGCAGACGGAAAAACTGTTTTTT. It yields the protein CASSPPQTEKLFF.